This T cell receptor beta chain was sequenced in a study of graft-versus-host responses after intestinal transplantation. Study-level points and caveats: After transplant, early declines in HvG clones were associated with peak levels of circulating GvH clones. Allografts of one patient group, those with graft-donor T cell macrochimerism, had high graft-versus-host to host-versus-graft clonal ratios.

The V end was cut by 3 bases, the J end by 2 bases, with 11 bases between. CDR3 size: 15 residues. Germline V CDR1 and CDR2: MGHDK, SYGVNS. Profiling relied on immunoSEQ multiplex PCR, and the TCRdb table lists in-frame clones only, not all of them. Among about 85,000 clones, roughly 90% were seen once, and the ten largest hold 7% to 8.5%. Details on this clone: Its specificity is not known.

The chain is built from TRBV25-1 and TRBJ2-4, with unresolved D. Sequencing was performed on unstimulated CD8+ T cells sorted from spleen or lymph node cells, taken before transplant. The TCR originated in a human donor who was the organ donor for an intestinal transplant. The CDR3 DNA reads TGTGCCAGCAGTGACAGCGACGCCACCAAAAACATTCAGTACTTC. The encoded protein is CASSDSDATKNIQYF.